The clone carrying this T cell receptor beta chain was observed a handful of times. This sample was taken from a study of early T cells in non-severe SARS-CoV-2 infection. Individual cDNA molecules were tagged with unique molecular identifiers, the study reported. Via MiXCR, TCRdb re-called the 5' RACE reads, giving one row per CDR3 protein. Counted here are approximately 70,000 distinct CDR3 sequences, 13% occurring once; the ten biggest clones make up 4% to 6%. With 3 bases removed from V and 5 bases from J, the gap between germline ends came to 23 bases. The CDR3 loop spans 17 amino acids. Germline CDR1 reads SGHDN; CDR2 reads FVKESK.

This clonotype was sampled from an adult who was a healthcare worker with PCR-confirmed SARS-CoV-2 infection or an uninfected control (not recorded which). The sequenced sample was whole blood. This chain uses TRBV14 with TRBJ2-7; maybe TRBD2 (6 bases). CDR3 protein: CASSHLTGGAGNNEQYF. The CDR3 DNA is TGTGCCAGCAGCCACCTGACCGGAGGGGCAGGGAATAACGAGCAGTACTTC.